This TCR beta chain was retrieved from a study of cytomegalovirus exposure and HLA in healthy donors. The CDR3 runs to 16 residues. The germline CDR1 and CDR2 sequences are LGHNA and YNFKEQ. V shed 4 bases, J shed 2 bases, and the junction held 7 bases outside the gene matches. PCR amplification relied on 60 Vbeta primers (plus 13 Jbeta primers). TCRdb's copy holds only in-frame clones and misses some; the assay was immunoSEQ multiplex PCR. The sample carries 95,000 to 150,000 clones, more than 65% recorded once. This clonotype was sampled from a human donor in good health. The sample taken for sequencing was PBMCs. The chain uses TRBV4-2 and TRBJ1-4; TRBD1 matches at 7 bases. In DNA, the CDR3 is TGTGCCAGCAGCCCCCGAGGACAGGACACTAATGAAAAACTGTTTTTT. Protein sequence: CASSPRGQDTNEKLFF.